This T cell receptor beta chain is drawn from a study of T-cell memory formation after mild COVID-19. Study-wide points: Contracting clones from day 15 to 85 had balanced CD4/CD8; later expanders favoured CD4+. CD4+ clones that contracted lay mainly in CM and EM; CD8+ ones lay in EMRA.

The germline CDR1 and CDR2 sequences are SNHLY and FYNNEI. V gave up 6 bases and J gave up 7 bases, with 9 bases separating them. This CDR3 region has 11 residues. About this clonotype itself: Its antigen remains unknown.

TCRdb redid the calling of the 5' RACE reads with MiXCR, one entry per CDR3 protein. The table includes 300,000 to 400,000 distinct CDR3 sequences, 25% to 30% detected once. The clonotype was recovered from an adult woman who had mild COVID-19 (a few samples of this study predate the infection). Cell type and time point are not known. The sample consisted of PBMCs or a T cell subset sorted from them (not recorded which). The V gene is TRBV2, the J gene TRBJ1-1; D not certain. CDR3 bases: TGTGCCAGCAGGCCGGGGAATGAAGCTTTCTTT. Protein sequence: CASRPGNEAFF.